This T cell receptor (beta chain) was captured by sequencing in a study of regulatory T cells in long-lasting Graves disease. Study details: The antithyroid drugs taken by newly diagnosed Graves' patients had been used for under 3 months.

Looked up from germline, CDR1 is SGHNT and CDR2 is YYREEE (reference sequence). The J segment lost 4 bases and the V segment lost 0 bases, leaving 7 bases of the junction unmatched. CDR3 length equals 17 residues. Overall study results and limits: Persistent cases favored TRBV28, TRBJ1-2 and TRBJ2-5. Newly diagnosed Graves' patients had higher TCR diversity than persistent ones.

Time point indicated: newly diagnosed GD, antithyroid drugs for less than 3 months. Following extraction of RNA from PBMCs, that RNA was used to make the TCR library. EDTA tubes were used for drawing 8.5 to 9 milliliters of peripheral blood. Combining iRepertoire HTBI primers with Arm-PCR of CDR3 regions, the authors built TCR beta libraries. TCRdb re-called the multiplex PCR reads with MiXCR, one entry per CDR3 protein. The table has 560,000 or so distinct CDR3 sequences, 15% to 20% seen once. Worth noting for this clonotype: No antigen is known for it.

These data also formed part of another study, on T cells in Graves' hyperthyroidism and ophthalmopathy.

The receptor comes from a man between 18 and 35 years old with Graves disease. The chain employs TRBV5-4 and TRBJ2-7; TRBD2 aligns across 13 bases. The sample in question was peripheral blood mononuclear cells (PBMCs), obtained at new diagnosis, from a patient treated with antithyroid drugs. CDR3 sequence (DNA): TGTGCCAGCAGCTTGGGCCCCGGGACTAGCGGGGCTTACGAGCAGTACTTC. Its translation: CASSLGPGTSGAYEQYF.